This entry features one T cell receptor beta chain sequence. Its antigen is still unknown. The data were obtained in a study of T cells expressing NK-cell markers. Background on the study: Seven donors tested HCMV-seropositive and one tested seronegative among the eight sequenced. Whole-study findings and limits: One observes that, in a handful of donors, these clonotypes were also the leading ones within the CD3+CD56-NKG2C+ fraction. Six or seven donors carried dominant NKG2C+ clonotypes that made up roughly 1.0-8% of their CD8+ T cells.

The germline gives CDR1 ENHRY, CDR2 SYGVKD. The CDR3 is made up of 11 amino acids. TCRdb re-called the 5' RACE reads, yielding one record per CDR3 amino acid sequence without DNA. The table lists a few hundred thousand distinct CDR3 sequences. This clonotype was obtained from a woman aged 50 to 60 in good health. The genes are TRBV10-3 and TRBJ2-1. Sequencing was carried out using blood T cells: a sorted CD56 or NKG2C T cell subset, CD4+ or CD8+ T cells, or bulk PBMC T cells (not recorded which). CDR3 loop: CAIRTFGEQFF.